The 11 T cell receptor beta chains reported below all come from one sample, sequenced in a study of regulatory T cells in long-lasting Graves disease. Time point reported: persistent/refractory GD, antithyroid drugs over 5 years with positive TRAb. TCR sequences were obtained from RNA taken from PBMCs. Sequencing libraries for TCR beta were prepared with iRepertoire HTBI primers and Arm-PCR of CDR3 regions. TCRdb independently ran MiXCR on the multiplex PCR reads; one entry per CDR3 protein. Of roughly 430,000 distinct CDR3 sequences listed, 21% are singletons. This specimen was peripheral blood mononuclear cells (PBMCs), taken when the disease was refractory, from a patient treated with antithyroid drugs. The receptor source for this set is a female donor with Graves disease.

This clonotype was recorded many times. This chain connects TRBV9 to TRBJ2-6; no clear D gene. V gave up 4 bases and J gave up 0 bases, with 14 bases separating them. The CDR3 consists of 17 residues. Germline V CDR1 and CDR2: SGDLS, YYNGEE. The CDR3 reads CASSPQGAPSGANVLTF. The CDR3, as DNA: TGTGCCAGCAGCCCCCAAGGCGCGCCCTCTGGGGCCAACGTCCTGACTTTC.

This clonotype appeared a few times. An end of the junction differs from the germline gene, which may be a read error. The chain couples TRBV30 to TRBJ2-7; 8 nucleotides agree with TRBD2. This CDR3 is built from 14 residues. The germline V gene encodes CDR1 GTSNPN and CDR2 SVGIG (reference sequence). CDR3 protein: CAGRVTSDTGEQYF. The CDR3 DNA follows: TGTGCCGGGAGAGTGACTAGCGATACGGGCGAGCAGTACTTC.

The chain is built from TRBV2 and TRBJ2-1, with D unresolved. Trimming pared 4 bases from V and 10 bases from J, leaving 11 bases between. The germline V gene has CDR1 SNHLY and CDR2 FYNNEI. The CDR3 has 12 residues. In DNA, the CDR3 is TGTGCCAGCAGTGTCTCCGCTTACGAGCAGTTCTTC. It encodes CASSVSAYEQFF. The full variable domain, with the rest looked up from reference TRBV2 and TRBJ2-1, is EPEVTQTPSHQVTQMGQEVILRCVPISNHLYFYWYRQILGQKVEFLVSFYNNEISEKSEIFDDQFSVERPDGSNFTLKIRSTKLEDSAMYFCASSVSAYEQFFGPGTRLTVL.

J is TRBJ2-7 and V is TRBV6-5, with D hard to call. The CDR3 consists of 14 residues. Looked up from germline, CDR1 is MNHEY and CDR2 is SVGAGI. The V end was cut by 3 bases, the J end by 2 bases, with 11 bases between. The CDR3 DNA is TGTGCCAGCAGTTATCCCGGCACCGCCTACGAGCAGTACTTC. Translated, it gives CASSYPGTAYEQYF.

The V call is TRBV12-3 or TRBV12-4, the J call TRBJ2-3; unclear D gene. The CDR3 is 14 amino acids. V dropped 2 bases and J dropped 2 bases, with 8 bases sitting between them. CDR3 region: CASSLTQLTDTQYF. The CDR3 DNA reads TGTGCCAGCAGTTTAACACAACTCACAGATACGCAGTATTTT.

This clonotype has ten or more counts. The chain combines TRBV28 with TRBJ2-5, with 7 bases matching TRBD2. CDR1 and CDR2 (germline): MDHEN, SYDVKM. This CDR3 is built from 13 residues. V shed 6 bases and J 5 bases; nucleotides not matched to a gene: 6. CDR3 bases: TGTGCCAGCAGCAGGCCAGCGGGGGAGACCCAGTACTTC. Protein: CASSRPAGETQYF.

This clonotype was counted between two and nine times. This rearrangement joins TRBV6-5 to TRBJ2-6; TRBD1 or TRBD2 may be the D gene (5 bases each). The germline V and J ends were trimmed by 4 bases and 0 bases, with 10 bases remaining between them. The CDR3 is made up of 16 amino acids. Germline loops: CDR1 MNHEY, CDR2 SVGAGI. In DNA, the CDR3 is TGTGCCAGCAGTTCCGGGACGGCCTCTGGGGCCAACGTCCTGACTTTC. It encodes CASSSGTASGANVLTF.

This clonotype showed up many times. The chain uses TRBV5-8 and TRBJ1-2, with D perhaps matching TRBD1 (5 bases). Germline CDR1 and CDR2: SGHTS and YDEGEE. This CDR3 contains 14 residues. The V and J ends lost 4 bases and 3 bases respectively, with 13 bases between them. The CDR3 is CASSPPTGDYGYTF. The CDR3, as DNA: TGTGCCAGCAGCCCGCCAACAGGAGACTATGGCTACACCTTC.

This sequence joins TRBV4-1 and TRBJ2-7; D is uncertain. CDR3 length equals 14 residues. Germline CDR1 reads MGHRA; CDR2 reads YSYEKL. Deletions cut 0 bases from V and 2 bases from J, with 8 bases between. The CDR3 loop reads CASSQDVSAYEQYF. CDR3 nucleotide sequence: TGCGCCAGCAGCCAAGATGTCAGCGCCTACGAGCAGTACTTC.

This clonotype was observed a few times. The CDR3 DNA reads as TGTGCCAGCAGCTTAGTACGGATAGCCAAAAACATTCAGTACTTC. This gives the protein CASSLVRIAKNIQYF. This chain links TRBV7-2 with TRBJ2-4; no clear D. From germline, CDR1 is SGHTA and CDR2 FQGNSA. The CDR3 sequence is 15 residues long. V was trimmed by 1 base and J by 0 bases, leaving 7 bases between them.

As for this clonotype: A junction boundary mismatches the germline segment, possibly from a read error. The gene calls are TRBV15 and TRBJ2-7; D gene unclear. The germline V gene encodes CDR1 LNHNV and CDR2 YYDKDF (reference sequence). The CDR3 has 15 amino acids. The CDR3: CATSRDFRANYEQYF. CDR3 DNA: TGTGCCACTAGCAGAGATTTCCGGGCAAATTACGAGCAGTACTTC.